This TCR beta chain was sequenced in a study of early T cells in non-severe SARS-CoV-2 infection (dated by TCRdb to 2020 to 2023). In the study overall: Bulk RNA from unsorted whole blood was used for TCR sequencing, so alpha and beta chains could not be paired. On the study overall, not on this receptor specifically: VDJdb matching was skewed toward anti-spike CD8 responses and likely underestimated virus-specific expansions, missing private and CD4 specificities.

V is cut by 0 bases and J by 3 bases, and the space between the germline ends is 12 bases. The germline V gene (reference sequence) gives CDR1 as LGHDT and CDR2 as YNNKEL. From cysteine to phenylalanine, the CDR3 is 15 amino acids long. Only the CDR3 region is kept as DNA, spanning 45 bases read in frame from base 1. A case-control design nested within a healthcare worker cohort in London, UK, was used, with weekly nasopharyngeal swab PCR tests and blood sampling performed. Between 23 and 31 March 2020, the week of the UK lockdown, healthcare workers were enrolled and then followed up weekly for as long as 16 weeks. Comment on this clonotype: Its antigen is unknown. No base quality values were provided; no much bigger clone lies one nucleotide off.

Library construction relied on 5' RACE. Sequencer: NextSeq 500. In the TCR library protocol, unique molecular identifiers were attached to individual cDNA molecules to correct for PCR bias and sequencing error. Both TCR alpha and beta chains were sequenced, and tight co-correlation was observed between alpha and beta sequence abundances in each sample. In the authors' own workflow: Decombinator V4 was used to annotate the V gene, J gene and CDR3 of the TCR sequences. Expanded TCRs were defined as changing significantly between any two time points under a Poisson model with p below 0.0001. TCR abundances were normalised to the total number of TCRs sequenced in each sample and reported as counts per million. TRAV1-2 paired with TRAJ12, TRAJ20 or TRAJ33 defined MAIT TCRs, while TRAV10 paired with TRAJ18 defined iNKT TCRs. VDJdb, accessed 1 November 2021, was searched for CMV, EBV and SARS-CoV-2 annotated TCRs, with TCRs annotated for multiple antigens excluded. TCRdb passed the public sequencing reads through fastp at Q25 and MiXCR, retaining productive beta sequences. Rows with one shared CDR3 protein collapse into an entry with the most common genes and DNA. It is TCRdb's table, rather than the study itself, that gives the V and J calls and clone size. This sample has about 77,000 distinct CDR3 sequences in its table, and around 16% of those were observed once. The ten largest clones capture roughly 2.7% of the sample.

The chain uses TRBV3-1 and TRBJ2-7; there is no confident call for the D gene. Sample: whole blood. This receptor was obtained from an adult who was a healthcare worker with PCR-confirmed SARS-CoV-2 infection or an uninfected control (not recorded which). In nucleotide form, the sequence is TGTGCCAGCAGCCAAGATAAATGGCGGAGCTACGAGCAGTACTTC. Translated, it reads CASSQDKWRSYEQYF.